This TCR beta chain was found in a study of T cell repertoires in cytomegalovirus infection. TCRdb analysed the reads with MiXCR anew, one entry per CDR3 protein. The profile shows about 530,000 distinct CDR3 sequences, roughly 29% of them singletons. This clonotype was counted between two and nine times. Trimming stripped 4 bases from V and 2 bases from J, with 15 bases between. Germline CDR1 SGHRS, CDR2 YFSETQ. The CDR3 contains 15 residues. Sequenced sample: PBMCs. The origin of this receptor is a human donor in good health (CMV status not recorded). Some clones in this sample may be carry-over from other donors' samples. The V gene is TRBV5-1, the J gene TRBJ1-2; TRBD1 is a possible D gene (5 bases). CDR3 sequence reads: CASSPGPTENYGYTF. The CDR3, as DNA: TGCGCCAGCAGCCCCGGCCCGACAGAAAACTATGGCTACACCTTC.